These 22 T cell receptor beta chains were sequenced from one sample in a study of T cells after yellow fever vaccination. TCRdb used MiXCR to reprocess the 5' RACE reads, holding one entry per CDR3 protein. Of 250,000 to 400,000 distinct CDR3 sequences in the sample, 3.5% to 4.5% were seen once. The input for sequencing was PBMCs, taken 15 days after the yellow fever booster vaccination. Receptors were obtained from a young man who received the YFV17D yellow fever vaccine.

This clonotype was found a few times. The chain carries TRBV5-1 and TRBJ2-3; 10 nucleotides match TRBD1. There are 15 residues in the CDR3. Looked up from germline, CDR1 is SGHRS and CDR2 is YFSETQ. V was pared by 2 bases and J by 5 bases, with 5 bases of the junction left unmatched. CDR3 nucleotide sequence: TGCGCCAGCAGCTTCTTAGGACAGGGGGGAGATACGCAGTATTTT. The encoded protein is CASSFLGQGGDTQYF.

This clonotype was detected a few times. The chain joins TRBV7-2 to TRBJ1-4, with no clear D. There are 14 residues in the CDR3. Germline-derived CDR1 and CDR2 are SGHTA and FQGNSA. Trimming removed 0 bases from V and 16 bases from J, with 18 bases in between. CDR3 coding DNA: TGTGCCAGCAGCTTAGCGGCTACAGAAACTTTATGGTTTTTT. Encoded protein: CASSLAATETLWFF.

The V and J genes are TRBV2 and TRBJ2-3; 10 positions match TRBD1. With 6 bases clipped from V and 0 bases from J, the junction kept 6 bases outside the gene matches. The CDR3 loop spans 16 amino acids. Germline CDR1 and CDR2: SNHLY and FYNNEI. DNA for the CDR3: TGTGCCAGCAGCGGAGGGGACAGGGGAAGCACAGATACGCAGTATTTT. Encoded protein: CASSGGDRGSTDTQYF.

This clonotype appeared many times. V and J are TRBV29-1 and TRBJ2-7; 7 nucleotides align to TRBD1. After removal of 7 bases from V and 2 bases from J, the junction contained 2 bases not matched to a gene. The CDR3 loop spans 11 amino acids. Germline V lookup: CDR1 SQVTM, CDR2 ANQGSEA. DNA for the CDR3: TGCAGCGCCGGGACAGCCTACGAGCAGTACTTC. Translated, it gives CSAGTAYEQYF.

V gene TRBV4-2 combines with J gene TRBJ2-3; 7 bases line up with TRBD2. The V gene's germline CDR1 is LGHNA and CDR2 YNFKEQ. The CDR3 extends over 14 amino acids. The ends lost 4 bases at V and 6 bases at J; junction bases unmatched: 7. The CDR3 DNA reads TGTGCCAGCAGCCTCCGTGCGGGGGAGGATACGCAGTATTTT. Protein product: CASSLRAGEDTQYF.

This clonotype has at least ten counts. This chain connects TRBV5-1 to TRBJ1-2; possible D gene TRBD1, 5 bases. V lost 4 bases, J lost 0 bases, and 13 bases lay in between. The CDR3 consists of 15 residues. The germline V gene has CDR1 SGHRS and CDR2 YFSETQ. This chain's CDR3 is CASSPTDSANYGYTF. The CDR3 nucleotides are TGCGCCAGCAGCCCGACAGACTCAGCTAACTATGGCTACACCTTC.

This clonotype occurred a few times. V and J are TRBV4-3 and TRBJ2-5, with TRBD2 matching 11 bases. The V segment lost 0 bases and the J segment 9 bases; nucleotides outside the gene matches: 9. The length of the CDR3 is 16 residues. In germline, CDR1 is LGHNA, CDR2 YSLEER. The CDR3 coding sequence is TGCGCCAGCAGCCAAGAGCCGCCCACTAGCGGGGGCTCCCAGTACTTC. Its protein is CASSQEPPTSGGSQYF.

This clonotype was detected ten times or more. V gene TRBV24-1 combines with J gene TRBJ2-5; 9 bases map to TRBD1. Germline V gene sequence: CDR1 KGHDR, CDR2 SFDVKD. J lost 0 bases, V lost 5 bases, and 3 bases had no gene match. This CDR3 contains 15 residues. The DNA of the CDR3 is TGTGCCACCAGTGCTCGGACAGGGGACCAAGAGACCCAGTACTTC. Its translation is CATSARTGDQETQYF.

This clonotype was seen at least ten times. The chain carries TRBV5-5 and TRBJ1-5; 10 bases are a match to TRBD1. Germline V lookup: CDR1 SGHKS, CDR2 YYEKEE (reference sequence). The trim removed 0 bases at V and 7 bases at J, leaving 4 bases unmatched. This CDR3 contains 15 residues. For the CDR3, the DNA is TGTGCCAGCAGCTTGGGGGACAGGGGACGGCAGCCCCAGCATTTT. This codes for CASSLGDRGRQPQHF.

The genes are TRBV12-3 or TRBV12-4 and TRBJ1-6; D unclear. Trimming cost V 1 base and J 7 bases, with 8 bases left between them. The CDR3 is made up of 14 amino acids. This chain's CDR3 is CASSLEGPNSPLHF. DNA for the CDR3: TGTGCCAGCAGTTTAGAGGGTCCCAATTCACCCCTCCACTTT.

This clonotype was found many times. V usage is TRBV11-2 and J usage is TRBJ2-3; D unclear. The germline gives CDR1 SGHAT, CDR2 FQNNGV. Trimming cost V 0 bases and J 4 bases, with 14 bases left between them. The length of the CDR3 is 16 residues. The CDR3 coding sequence is TGTGCCAGCAGCTTAGATCCTCCACCTAGGTCAGATACGCAGTATTTT. This sequence encodes CASSLDPPPRSDTQYF.

This clonotype was found many times. In DNA, the CDR3 is TGTGCCAGCTCAGAAAAACAGGGCCCCTACGAGCAGTACGTC. It encodes CASSEKQGPYEQYV. The rearrangement uses TRBV18 and TRBJ2-7; TRBD1 might be the D (6 bases). Germline CDR1 KGHSH, CDR2 LQKENI. This CDR3 spans 14 amino acids. The V end lost 5 bases, the J end lost 2 bases, and 13 bases lay between the germline ends.

This chain links TRBV7-2 with TRBJ1-5, with 9 bases that match TRBD1. The J segment lost 4 bases and the V segment lost 5 bases, leaving 6 bases of the junction unmatched. Germline values: CDR1 SGHTA, CDR2 FQGNSA. CDR3 size: 15 residues. Here the CDR3 reads CASSVSGTGNQPQHF. CDR3 nucleotides: TGTGCCAGCAGCGTCTCCGGGACAGGGAATCAGCCCCAGCATTTT.

This clonotype was picked up a small number of times. This chain links TRBV20-1 with TRBJ2-3, with TRBD2 matching 16 bases. CDR1 DFQATT and CDR2 SNEGSKA come from the germline V gene (reference sequence). The J segment lost 8 bases and the V segment lost 6 bases, leaving 11 bases of the junction unmatched. The CDR3 length is 16 residues. The CDR3 DNA reads as TGCAGTGCACCGGGGACTAGCGGGGGGGCAGTTGCTACGCAGTATTTT. Its translation: CSAPGTSGGAVATQYF.

This clonotype has a handful of counts. The CDR3 sequence is CATCNRGDTQYF. In DNA form, the CDR3 reads TGTGCCACGTGCAACAGGGGGGATACGCAGTATTTT. The chain combines TRBV24-1 with TRBJ2-3; 8 nucleotides line up with TRBD1. V was clipped by 10 bases and J by 6 bases; unmatched bases: 5. Germline values: CDR1 KGHDR, CDR2 SFDVKD. This CDR3 is built from 12 residues.

The rearrangement joins TRBV5-4 to TRBJ2-3; 8 bases agree with TRBD1. The V gene's germline CDR1 is SGHNT and CDR2 YYREEE (reference sequence). The J segment lost 12 bases and the V segment lost 4 bases, leaving 7 bases of the junction unmatched. This CDR3 has 12 residues. CDR3 sequence: CASSPDRGSQYF. CDR3 bases: TGTGCCAGCAGCCCCGACAGGGGATCTCAGTATTTT.

In its sample, this clonotype was seen many times. The chain is built from TRBV5-6 and TRBJ1-2, with TRBD1 matching over 11 bases. The CDR3 has 16 residues. Unmatched junction bases numbered 6, after V lost 4 bases and J lost 1 base. Germline values: CDR1 SGHDT, CDR2 YYEEEE. DNA for the CDR3: TGTGCCAGCAGCGGAACCGGGACAGGGGGTAACTATGGCTACACCTTC. Its protein product is CASSGTGTGGNYGYTF.

This clonotype was detected ten times or more. The chain employs TRBV11-2 and TRBJ2-7, with a tentative D call TRBD2 (5 bases). Trimming took 1 base from V and 6 from J, leaving 10 bases between them. The germline V gene has CDR1 SGHAT and CDR2 FQNNGV. This CDR3 comprises 13 residues. CDR3 nucleotides: TGTGCCAGCAGCTTAGGGACGAGCGGCGAGCAGTACGTC. Its translation: CASSLGTSGEQYV.

This clonotype has ten or more counts. The gene calls are TRBV7-6 and TRBJ2-7; D is possibly TRBD2 (7 bases). V gave up 3 bases and J gave up 2 bases, with 11 bases separating them. The CDR3 consists of 14 residues. Germline CDR1 SGHVS, CDR2 FNYEAQ. CDR3 nucleotides: TGTGCCAGCAGCTTGCGGGGGCTGACCTACGAGCAGTACTTC. Protein: CASSLRGLTYEQYF.

A few counts support this clonotype. The chain has TRBV11-1 and TRBJ2-7; 9 nucleotides agree with TRBD2. J was trimmed by 0 bases and V by 6 bases; bases with no gene match: 9. The CDR3 runs to 16 residues. Germline CDR1 reads SGHAT; CDR2 reads FQDESV (reference sequence). The CDR3 nucleotides read TGTGCCAGCAGTTCGCTCAAGCGGGGGGCCTCCTACGAGCAGTACGTC. Its translation is CASSSLKRGASYEQYV.

This clonotype was recorded many times. The rearrangement links TRBV5-1 to TRBJ2-1; 8 bases are shared with TRBD2. Germline V gives CDR1 SGHRS, CDR2 YFSETQ. J gave up 7 bases and V 3 bases, and 9 bases lay outside the gene matches. The CDR3 has 15 residues. The CDR3 sequence is CASSYERGPNNEQFF. CDR3 sequence (DNA): TGCGCCAGCAGCTACGAGCGGGGGCCCAATAATGAGCAGTTCTTC.

This clonotype occurred a few times. The chain recombines TRBV6-6 with TRBJ2-3, with unresolved D. Deletions cut 7 bases from V and 5 bases from J, with 13 bases between. This CDR3 has 13 amino acids. Germline CDR1 and CDR2: MNHNY and SVGAGI (reference sequence). For the CDR3, the DNA is TGTGCCAGCACCATACGGTACAGAGATACGCAGTATTTT. The encoded protein is CASTIRYRDTQYF.